This T cell receptor beta chain was obtained from a study of cytomegalovirus exposure and HLA in healthy donors. A word on this clone: The antigen is unknown.

The CDR3 extends over 18 amino acids. Germline lookup yields CDR1 SGHRS and CDR2 YFSETQ. Between the trimmed V and J ends, which lost 0 bases and 1 base, there was a span of 16 bases. All the people who gave samples were healthy bone marrow donors. The PCR made use of 60 Vbeta and 13 Jbeta primers. The authors' processing: In a later analysis, some 10 million of some 80 million unique beta chains occurred in at least two donors. Sequencing used immunoSEQ multiplex PCR; TCRdb keeps in-frame clones, though not all of them. V and J calls plus clone size are reproduced from that table; the DNA served to infer D and trimming. Of some 140,000 clones detected, around 80% appear once; the ten largest clones hold about 4%. Findings and limits, study-wide: Most TCR sequences proved rare, with some public TCRs found in many donors. A previous analysis found most TCR beta V segments productive roughly 90% or roughly 30% of the time.

The sequenced sample consisted of PBMCs. The chain links TRBV5-1 to TRBJ1-4; no definite D call. The origin of this receptor is a woman aged 40 to 50 in good health and CMV-seronegative. The CDR3 is CASSLVAREAKTNEKLFF. The CDR3 DNA follows: TGCGCCAGCAGCTTGGTCGCCCGCGAAGCAAAAACTAATGAAAAACTGTTTTTT.